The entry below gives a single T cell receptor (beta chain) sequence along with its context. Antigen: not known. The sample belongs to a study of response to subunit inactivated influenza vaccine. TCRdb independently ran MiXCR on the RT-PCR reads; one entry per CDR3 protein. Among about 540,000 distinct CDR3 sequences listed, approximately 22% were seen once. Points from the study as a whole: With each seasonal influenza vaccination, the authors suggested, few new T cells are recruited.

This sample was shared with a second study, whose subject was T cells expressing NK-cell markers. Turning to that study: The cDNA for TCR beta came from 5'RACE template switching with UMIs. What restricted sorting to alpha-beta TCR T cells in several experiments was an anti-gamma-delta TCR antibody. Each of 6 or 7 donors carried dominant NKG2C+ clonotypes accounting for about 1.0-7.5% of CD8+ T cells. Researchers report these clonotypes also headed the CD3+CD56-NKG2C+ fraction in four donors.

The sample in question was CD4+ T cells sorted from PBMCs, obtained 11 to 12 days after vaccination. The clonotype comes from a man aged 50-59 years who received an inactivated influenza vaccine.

The CDR3 is CSALRARDRNQPQHF. The DNA for the CDR3 is TGCAGTGCCCTGCGGGCCCGGGACCGCAATCAGCCCCAGCATTTT. The chain has TRBV20-1 and TRBJ1-5; a weak D match, TRBD1 (5 bases). The CDR3 extends over 15 amino acids. Germline V CDR1 and CDR2: DFQATT, SNEGSKA (reference sequence). V shed 6 bases and J shed 2 bases, with 17 bases lying between them.